This TCR beta chain is drawn from a study of regulatory T cells in long-lasting Graves disease. Looked up from germline, CDR1 is SGHKS and CDR2 is YYEKEE (reference sequence). Trimming cost V 0 bases and J 14 bases; bases outside gene matches: 6. This CDR3 contains 13 residues. Combining iRepertoire HTBI primers with Arm-PCR of CDR3 regions, the authors built TCR beta libraries. Via MiXCR, TCRdb re-called the multiplex PCR reads, giving one row per CDR3 protein. The sample has 500,000 to 700,000 distinct CDR3 sequences, roughly 15% seen once. This clonotype was seen a few times. Documented time point: newly diagnosed GD, antithyroid drugs for less than 3 months. Generation of the TCR library employed RNA extracted from PBMCs. This same sample was also part of a study on T cells in Graves' hyperthyroidism and ophthalmopathy.

The specimen comprised peripheral blood mononuclear cells (PBMCs), sampled at new diagnosis, from a patient treated with antithyroid drugs. This chain links TRBV5-5 with TRBJ2-1; TRBD1 agrees at 9 bases. The sequence derives from a woman in her twenties or thirties with Graves disease. DNA for the CDR3: TGTGCCAGCAGCTTGGATTGGCGGGACAGGGAGTTCTTC. Translated, it gives CASSLDWRDREFF.